This T cell receptor (beta chain) comes out of a study of CD8 T cells in ankylosing spondylitis (dated by TCRdb to about 2017). Notes on the research overall: The study profiled T cell receptor beta repertoires in healthy donors and ankylosing spondylitis patients to find disease-linked TCR variants. Peripheral blood was sampled, and synovial fluid was also collected from ankylosing spondylitis patients. The full study cohort was made up of about two dozen ankylosing spondylitis patients and 108 healthy donors. What the authors observed across the whole study: A CD8+ phenotype was shown by the disease-linked clones, which were found at relatively low frequencies in peripheral blood. The disease-linked clones were reported as significantly enriched in matched synovial fluid samples from ankylosing spondylitis patients. A TCR beta motif made up of several highly homologous amino acid variants appeared to be characteristic of blood from ankylosing spondylitis patients. Some motif variants had previously been reported in the synovial fluid and blood of reactive arthritis patients, which suggests shared mechanisms of disease initiation.

Synovial fluid samples were matched to blood samples from the same ankylosing spondylitis patients. Via the germline V gene, CDR1 is ENHRY and CDR2 SYGVKD. The CDR3 numbers 18 residues from cysteine through phenylalanine. CDR3 DNA is the only sequence kept; it has 54 bases, read in frame from the first base. Trimming takes 10 bases from V and 0 bases from J, and the germline ends sit 24 bases apart. Instrument used: Illumina HiSeq 2500. Quantitative 5'-RACE with molecular barcodes was the method used to prepare the TCR beta libraries. As for the original processing: A new computational method, built on a probabilistic model of VDJ rearrangement, was used to identify disease-linked TCR variants. The public reads were reprocessed in TCRdb via fastp at Q25 and MiXCR, keeping in-frame beta chains. Entries are consolidated by CDR3 protein sequence, retaining the most common genes and DNA. The V and J calls shown here were made by TCRdb, not taken from the authors' results. This sample gives fewer than 180,000 distinct CDR3 sequences in total; around 45% of them show up just once. 13% to 15% of the sample belongs to the ten largest clones.

Comments on this clonotype: What antigen it recognizes has not been identified. Base quality data are lacking; no much larger clone is found one base away.

The TCR sequence derives from a male donor with ankylosing spondylitis. The chain uses TRBV10-3 and TRBJ1-4, with the D gene too uncertain to name. Input material: synovial fluid, either unsorted or a sorted T cell fraction (not recorded which). This receptor carries the CDR3 CATFETWVCCSTNEKLFF. In nucleotides, the sequence is TGTGCCACCTTCGAGACATGGGTGTGCTGCTCAACTAATGAAAAACTGTTTTTT.